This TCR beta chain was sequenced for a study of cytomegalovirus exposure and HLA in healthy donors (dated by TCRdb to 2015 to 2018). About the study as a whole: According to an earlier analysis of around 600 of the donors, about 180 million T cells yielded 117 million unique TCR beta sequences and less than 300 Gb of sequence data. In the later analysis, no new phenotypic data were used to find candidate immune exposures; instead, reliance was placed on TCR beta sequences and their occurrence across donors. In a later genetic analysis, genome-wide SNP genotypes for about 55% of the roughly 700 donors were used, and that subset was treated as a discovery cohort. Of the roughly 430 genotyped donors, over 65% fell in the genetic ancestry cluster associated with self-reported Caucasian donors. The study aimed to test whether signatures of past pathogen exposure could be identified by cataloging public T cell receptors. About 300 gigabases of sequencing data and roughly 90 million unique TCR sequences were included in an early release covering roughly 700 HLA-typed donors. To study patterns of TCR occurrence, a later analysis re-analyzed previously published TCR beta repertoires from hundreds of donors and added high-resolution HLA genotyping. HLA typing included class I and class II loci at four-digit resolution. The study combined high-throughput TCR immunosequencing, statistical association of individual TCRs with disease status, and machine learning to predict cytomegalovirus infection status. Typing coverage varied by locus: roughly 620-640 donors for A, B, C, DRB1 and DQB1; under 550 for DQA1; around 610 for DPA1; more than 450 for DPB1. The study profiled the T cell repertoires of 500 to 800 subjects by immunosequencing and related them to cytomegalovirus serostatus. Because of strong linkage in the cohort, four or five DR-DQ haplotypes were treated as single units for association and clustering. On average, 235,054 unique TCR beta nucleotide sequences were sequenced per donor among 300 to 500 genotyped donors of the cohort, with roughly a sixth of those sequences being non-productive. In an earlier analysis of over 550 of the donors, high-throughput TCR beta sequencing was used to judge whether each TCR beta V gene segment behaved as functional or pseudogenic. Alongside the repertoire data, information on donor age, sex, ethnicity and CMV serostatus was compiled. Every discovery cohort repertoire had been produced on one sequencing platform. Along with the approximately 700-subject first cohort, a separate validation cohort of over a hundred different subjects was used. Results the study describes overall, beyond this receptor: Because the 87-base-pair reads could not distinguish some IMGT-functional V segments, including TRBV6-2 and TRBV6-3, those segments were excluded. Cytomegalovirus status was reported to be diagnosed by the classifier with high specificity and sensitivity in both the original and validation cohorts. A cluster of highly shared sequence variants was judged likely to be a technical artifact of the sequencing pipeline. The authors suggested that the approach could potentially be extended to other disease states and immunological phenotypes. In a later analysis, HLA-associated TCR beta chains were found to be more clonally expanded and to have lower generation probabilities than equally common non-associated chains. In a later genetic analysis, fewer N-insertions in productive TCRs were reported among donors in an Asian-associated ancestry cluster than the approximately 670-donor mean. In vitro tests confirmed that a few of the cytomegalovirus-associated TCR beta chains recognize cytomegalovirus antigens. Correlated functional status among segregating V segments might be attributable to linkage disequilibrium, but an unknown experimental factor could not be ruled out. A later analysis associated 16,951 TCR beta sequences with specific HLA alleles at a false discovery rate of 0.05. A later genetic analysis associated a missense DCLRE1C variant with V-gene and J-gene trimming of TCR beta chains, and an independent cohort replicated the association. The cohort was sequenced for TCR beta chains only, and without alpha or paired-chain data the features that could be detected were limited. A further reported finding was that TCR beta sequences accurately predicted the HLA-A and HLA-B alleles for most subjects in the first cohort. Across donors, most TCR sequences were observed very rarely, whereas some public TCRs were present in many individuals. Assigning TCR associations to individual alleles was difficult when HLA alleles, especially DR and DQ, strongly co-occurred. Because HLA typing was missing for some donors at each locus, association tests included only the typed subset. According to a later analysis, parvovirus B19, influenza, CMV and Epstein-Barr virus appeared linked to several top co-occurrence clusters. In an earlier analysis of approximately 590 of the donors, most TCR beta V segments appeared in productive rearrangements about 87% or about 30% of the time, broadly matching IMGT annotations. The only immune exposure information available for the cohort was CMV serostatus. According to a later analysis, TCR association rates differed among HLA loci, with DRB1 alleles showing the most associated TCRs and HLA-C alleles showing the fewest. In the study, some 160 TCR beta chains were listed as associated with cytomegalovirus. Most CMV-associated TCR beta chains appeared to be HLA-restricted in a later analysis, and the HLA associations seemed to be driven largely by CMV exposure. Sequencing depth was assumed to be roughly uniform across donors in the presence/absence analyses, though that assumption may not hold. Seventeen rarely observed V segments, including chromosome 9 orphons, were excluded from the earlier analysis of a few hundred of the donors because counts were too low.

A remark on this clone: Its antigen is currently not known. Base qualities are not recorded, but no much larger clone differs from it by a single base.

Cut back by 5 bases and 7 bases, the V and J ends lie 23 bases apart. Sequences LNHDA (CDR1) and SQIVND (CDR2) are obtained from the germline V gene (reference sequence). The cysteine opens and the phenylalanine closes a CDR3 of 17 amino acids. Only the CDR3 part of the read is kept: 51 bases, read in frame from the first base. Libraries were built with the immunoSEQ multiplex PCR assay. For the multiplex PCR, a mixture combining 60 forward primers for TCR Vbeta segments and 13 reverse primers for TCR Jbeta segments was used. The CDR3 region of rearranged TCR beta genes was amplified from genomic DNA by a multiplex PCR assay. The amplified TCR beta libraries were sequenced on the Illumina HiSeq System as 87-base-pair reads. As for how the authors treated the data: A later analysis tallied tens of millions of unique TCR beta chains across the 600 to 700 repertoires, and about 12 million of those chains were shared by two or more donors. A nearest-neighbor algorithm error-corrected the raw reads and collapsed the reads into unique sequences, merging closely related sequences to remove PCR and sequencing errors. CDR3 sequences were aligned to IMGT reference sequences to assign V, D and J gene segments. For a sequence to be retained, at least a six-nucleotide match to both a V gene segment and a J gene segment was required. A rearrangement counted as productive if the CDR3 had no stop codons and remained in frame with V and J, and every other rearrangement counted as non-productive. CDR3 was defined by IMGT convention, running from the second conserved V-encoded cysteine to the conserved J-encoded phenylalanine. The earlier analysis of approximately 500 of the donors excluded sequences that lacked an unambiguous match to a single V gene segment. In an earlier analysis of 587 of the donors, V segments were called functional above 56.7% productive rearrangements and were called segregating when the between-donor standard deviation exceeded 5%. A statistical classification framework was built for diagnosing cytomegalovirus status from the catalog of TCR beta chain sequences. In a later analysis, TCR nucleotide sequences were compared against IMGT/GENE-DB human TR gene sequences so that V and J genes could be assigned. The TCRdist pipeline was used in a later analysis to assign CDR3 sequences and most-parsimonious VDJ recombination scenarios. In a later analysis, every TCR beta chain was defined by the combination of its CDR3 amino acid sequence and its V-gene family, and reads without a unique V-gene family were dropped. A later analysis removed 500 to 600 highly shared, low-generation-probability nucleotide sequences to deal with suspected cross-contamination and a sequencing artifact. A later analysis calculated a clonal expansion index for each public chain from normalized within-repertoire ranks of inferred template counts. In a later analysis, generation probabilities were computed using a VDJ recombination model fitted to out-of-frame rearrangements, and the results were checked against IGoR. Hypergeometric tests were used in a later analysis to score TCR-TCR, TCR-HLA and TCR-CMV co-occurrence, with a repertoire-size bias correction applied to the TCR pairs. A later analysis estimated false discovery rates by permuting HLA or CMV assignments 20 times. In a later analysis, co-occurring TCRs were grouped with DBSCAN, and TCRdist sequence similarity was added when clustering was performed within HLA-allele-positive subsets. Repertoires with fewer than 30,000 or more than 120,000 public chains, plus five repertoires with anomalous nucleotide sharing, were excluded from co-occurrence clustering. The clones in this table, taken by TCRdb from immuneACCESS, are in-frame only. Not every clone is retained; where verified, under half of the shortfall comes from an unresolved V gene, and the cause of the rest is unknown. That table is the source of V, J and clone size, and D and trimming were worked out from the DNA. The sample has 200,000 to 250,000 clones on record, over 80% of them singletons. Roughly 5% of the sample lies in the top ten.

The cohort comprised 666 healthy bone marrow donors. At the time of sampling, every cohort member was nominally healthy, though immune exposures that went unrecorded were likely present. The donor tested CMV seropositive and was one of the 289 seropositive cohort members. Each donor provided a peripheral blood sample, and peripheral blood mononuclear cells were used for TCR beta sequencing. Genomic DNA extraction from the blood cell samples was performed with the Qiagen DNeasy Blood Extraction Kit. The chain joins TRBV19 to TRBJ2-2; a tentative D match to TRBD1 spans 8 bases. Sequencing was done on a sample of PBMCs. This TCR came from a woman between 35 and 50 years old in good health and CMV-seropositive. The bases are TGTGCCAGTAGTTTCCTAACGGGAGGCACAGGGGGCGGGGAGCTGTTTTTT. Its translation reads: CASSFLTGGTGGGELFF.